This TCR beta chain was observed in a study of Graves' ophthalmopathy and Graves' hyperthyroidism. Study-wide results and caveats: Blood also carried most expanded thyroid clonotypes exceeding 0.001 frequency. Ophthalmopathy cases were distinguished from stable hyperthyroidism by a 13-signature model, reaching approximately 87% sensitivity and around 81% specificity.

Note on this clonotype: Its specificity is unknown.

RNA transcripts were the template, and TCR beta CDR3 regions were amplified from them. First-round RT-PCR employed HTBI primers, with a second-round multiplex PCR after it. MiXCR, applied by TCRdb to the multiplex PCR reads, yields one record per CDR3 protein. Among 35,000 to 50,000 distinct CDR3 sequences listed, roughly 50% were seen once. V was clipped by 3 bases and J by 5 bases, with 4 bases between them. Germline CDR1 KGHDR, CDR2 SFDVKD. There are 11 residues in the CDR3. Sequenced input: peripheral blood. The TCR sequence derives from an adult woman with stable Graves' hyperthyroidism. J is TRBJ2-7 and V is TRBV24-1; D is ambiguous. In DNA form, the CDR3 reads TGTGCCACCAGTGATGGGGACGAGCAGTACTTC. Its translation: CATSDGDEQYF.